Shown below are 12 T cell receptor beta chains from a single sample sequenced in a study of blood T cells in healthy people across ages. Through a sample-barcoded 5' primer and a J-beta primer mix, a second PCR was run for roughly 6 to 11 cycles. TCRdb processed the 5' RACE reads anew with MiXCR; each CDR3 protein has one entry. The sample lists hundreds of thousands of distinct CDR3 sequences; 29% were seen once. Sequencing used blood. The receptors were gathered from a woman aged 80 or older in good health.

This clonotype was counted many times. The chain employs TRBV24-1 and TRBJ2-4; the D gene could be TRBD1 or TRBD2 (7 bases each). V lost 2 bases to trimming and J lost 0 bases, with 13 bases between them. Per germline, CDR1 KGHDR and CDR2 SFDVKD. The CDR3 totals 17 residues. Here the CDR3 DNA reads TGTGCCACCAGTGATTCGACAGGGACTATAGCCAAAAACATTCAGTACTTC. Translation: CATSDSTGTIAKNIQYF.

The table lists this clonotype with many counts. This rearrangement joins TRBV5-1 to TRBJ2-3, with 8 nucleotides matching TRBD1. The germline CDR1 and CDR2 sequences are SGHRS and YFSETQ. Trimming at V came to 4 bases and at J to 1 base, leaving 5 bases not matched to a gene. The CDR3 sequence is 15 residues long. The CDR3 DNA follows: TGCGCCAGCAGCGGACAGGGTTTGGGCACAGATACGCAGTATTTT. Translation: CASSGQGLGTDTQYF.

The table lists this clonotype with a few counts. This sequence joins TRBV29-1 and TRBJ2-1; D is ambiguous. Between the trimmed V and J ends, which lost 5 bases and 7 bases, there was a span of 9 bases. This CDR3 region has 11 residues. Germline CDR1 SQVTM, CDR2 ANQGSEA. The CDR3 sequence is CSVWEGNEQFF. The CDR3 DNA reads as TGCAGCGTTTGGGAAGGGAATGAGCAGTTCTTC.

Points on this clonotype: A much larger clone is a single base away; this may be a read error. This chain connects TRBV6-2 or TRBV6-3 to TRBJ2-1; TRBD2 agrees at 9 bases. CDR3 size: 18 residues. V dropped 3 bases and J dropped 2; count of bases not matched to a gene: 11. From germline, CDR1 is MNHEY and CDR2 SVGEGT. CDR3 sequence reads: CASSYALVAGGPYNEQFF. CDR3 bases: TGTGCCAGCAGTTATGCTCTTGTGGCGGGGGGGCCCTACAATGAGCAGTTCTTC.

The chain employs TRBV27 and TRBJ1-1; no reliable D call. The V and J ends lost 2 bases and 0 bases respectively, with 7 bases between them. The germline gives CDR1 MNHEY, CDR2 SMNVEV (reference sequence). The CDR3 spans 14 residues. Written as DNA, the CDR3 is TGTGCCAGCAGTTTAAGGAACTTGAACACTGAAGCTTTCTTT. Amino acid sequence: CASSLRNLNTEAFF.

In this sample, this clonotype turned up many times. V is TRBV7-9 and J is TRBJ1-2; D unclear. V was cut by 2 bases and J by 1 base, with 14 bases left in between. This CDR3 contains 16 residues. Per germline, CDR1 SEHNR and CDR2 FQNEAQ (reference sequence). The CDR3 spells CASSLNFGTDNYGYTF. In DNA form, the CDR3 reads TGTGCCAGCAGCTTAAATTTTGGAACGGATAACTATGGCTACACCTTC.

A remark on this clonotype: The junction and the germline gene differ at one end; a read error may be behind it. The chain uses TRBV15 and TRBJ2-2; weak D call: TRBD2 (5 bases). This CDR3 region has 18 residues. Germline CDR1 and CDR2: LNHNV and YYDKDF (reference sequence). In nucleotides, the CDR3 is TGTGCCACCAGCAGAGATATGAGACACCTACCGAACACCGGGGAGCGGTTTTTT. Translating gives CATSRDMRHLPNTGERFF.

This clonotype was seen a handful of times. A much larger clone differs by one base, so this may be a read error. The genes are TRBV15 and TRBJ2-5; D is undetermined. Between the trimmed V and J ends, which lost 0 bases and 5 bases, there was a span of 13 bases. The CDR3 consists of 15 residues. In germline, CDR1 is LNHNV, CDR2 YYDKDF (reference sequence). The chain's CDR3 is CATSRDRRMRETQYF. The CDR3 DNA reads TGTGCCACCAGCAGAGATCGTAGGATGAGGGAGACCCAGTACTTC. The full variable domain, in which reference TRBV15 and TRBJ2-5 provide the parts outside the CDR3, is DAMVIQNPRYQVTQFGKPVTLSCSQTLNHNVMYWYQQKSSQAPKLLFHYYDKDFNNEADTPDNFQSRRPNTSFCFLDIRSPGLGDTAMYLCATSRDRRMRETQYFGPGTRLLVL.

About this clonotype itself: This may arise from a read error, as a much more abundant clone is one base away. The rearrangement uses TRBV7-2 and TRBJ2-3; TRBD2 aligns across 13 bases. The V gene's germline CDR1 is SGHTA and CDR2 FQGNSA. This CDR3 has 16 amino acids. The CDR3 protein is CASSILAGGGLDTQCF. In nucleotides, the CDR3 is TGTGCCAGCAGCATACTAGCGGGGGGGGGATTAGATACGCAGTGTTTT. Complete variable domain (other parts from reference TRBV7-2 and TRBJ2-3): GAGVSQSPSNKVTEKGKDVELRCDPISGHTALYWYRQSLGQGLEFLIYFQGNSAPDKSGLPSDRFSAERTGGSVSTLTIQRTQQEDSAVYLCASSILAGGGLDTQCFGPGTRLTVL.

A word on this clonotype: This likely comes from a read error, as the CDR3 has no conserved phenylalanine or tryptophan at its end. The rearrangement joins TRBV7-9 to TRBJ2-1; maybe TRBD1 (6 bases). Trimming took 2 bases from V and 5 from J, leaving 16 bases between them. Germline CDR1 reads SEHNR; CDR2 reads FQNEAQ (reference sequence). The CDR3 is made up of 16 amino acids. The CDR3: CASSLMAGSGDNEQFI. The CDR3 region has the DNA TGTGCCAGCAGCTTAATGGCAGGGTCAGGGGACAATGAGCAGTTCATC.

This clonotype has ten or more counts. The gene calls are TRBV7-2 and TRBJ2-3, with D possibly being TRBD2 (5 bases). Per germline, CDR1 SGHTA and CDR2 FQGNSA. Trimming shortened V by 1 base and J by 8 bases, and 10 bases separated the two germline ends. CDR3 size: 13 residues. The CDR3 sequence is CASSLEAAGTQYF. The DNA of the CDR3 is TGTGCCAGCAGCTTAGAGGCGGCGGGTACGCAGTATTTT.

The chain couples TRBV12-3 or TRBV12-4 to TRBJ2-3; 9 nucleotides match TRBD2. The CDR3 contains 16 residues. Trimming removed 5 bases from V and 4 bases from J; junction bases left unmatched: 10. The CDR3 DNA reads as TGTGCCAGCAGTGCTAGCGGGGCTGTTGGCGCAGATACGCAGTATTTT. Residues: CASSASGAVGADTQYF.